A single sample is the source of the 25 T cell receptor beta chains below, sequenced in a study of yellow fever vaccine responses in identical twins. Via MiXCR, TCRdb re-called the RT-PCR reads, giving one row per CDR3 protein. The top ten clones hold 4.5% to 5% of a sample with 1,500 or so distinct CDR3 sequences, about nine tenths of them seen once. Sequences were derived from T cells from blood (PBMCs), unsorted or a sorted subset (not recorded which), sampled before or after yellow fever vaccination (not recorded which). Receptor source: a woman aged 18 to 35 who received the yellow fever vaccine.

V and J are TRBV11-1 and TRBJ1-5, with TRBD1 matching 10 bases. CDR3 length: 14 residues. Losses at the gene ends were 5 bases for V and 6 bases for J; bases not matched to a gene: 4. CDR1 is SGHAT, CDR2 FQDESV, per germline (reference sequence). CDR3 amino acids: CASSRGQGFQPQHF. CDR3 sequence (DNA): TGTGCCAGCAGCCGGGGACAGGGGTTTCAGCCCCAGCATTTT.

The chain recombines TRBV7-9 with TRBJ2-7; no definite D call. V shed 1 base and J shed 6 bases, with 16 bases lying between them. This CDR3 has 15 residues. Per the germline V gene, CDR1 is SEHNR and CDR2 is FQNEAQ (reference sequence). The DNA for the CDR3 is TGTGCCAGCAGCTTAGAAAACAGCCCGAAGGCCGAGCAGTACTTC. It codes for CASSLENSPKAEQYF.

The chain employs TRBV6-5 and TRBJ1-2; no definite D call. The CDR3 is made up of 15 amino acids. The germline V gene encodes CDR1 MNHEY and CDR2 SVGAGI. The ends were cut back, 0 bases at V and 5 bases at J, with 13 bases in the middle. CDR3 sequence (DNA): TGTGCCAGCAGTTACTCGACTCGGGGTCGGTATGGCTACACCTTC. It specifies CASSYSTRGRYGYTF.

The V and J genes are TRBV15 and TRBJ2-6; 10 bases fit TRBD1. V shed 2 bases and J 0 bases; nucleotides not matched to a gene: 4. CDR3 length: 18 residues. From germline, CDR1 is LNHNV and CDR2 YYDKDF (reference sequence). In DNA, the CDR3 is TGTGCCACCAGCAGAACCGGGACAGGGGCCTCTGGGGCCAACGTCCTGACTTTC. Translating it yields CATSRTGTGASGANVLTF.

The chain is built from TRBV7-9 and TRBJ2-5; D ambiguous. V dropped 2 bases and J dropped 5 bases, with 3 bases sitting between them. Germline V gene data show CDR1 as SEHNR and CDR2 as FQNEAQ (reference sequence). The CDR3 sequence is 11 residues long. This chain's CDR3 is CASSLLETQYF. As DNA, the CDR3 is TGTGCCAGCAGCTTATTGGAGACCCAGTACTTC.

CDR3 in amino acids: CATSRVPNRDRDTDTQYF. CDR3 nucleotide sequence: TGTGCCACCAGCAGAGTCCCTAACAGGGACAGAGATACAGATACGCAGTATTTT. The J gene is TRBJ2-3, the V gene TRBV15; TRBD1 aligns across 7 bases. V lost 1 base, J lost 3 bases, and 13 bases stayed unmatched. CDR1 and CDR2 (germline): LNHNV, YYDKDF (reference sequence). CDR3 length equals 18 residues.

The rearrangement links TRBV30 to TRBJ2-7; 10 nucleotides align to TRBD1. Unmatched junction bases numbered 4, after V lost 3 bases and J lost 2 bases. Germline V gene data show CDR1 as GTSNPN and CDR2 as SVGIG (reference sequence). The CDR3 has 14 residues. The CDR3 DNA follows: TGTGCCTGGAGCACCGGGACAGGGGCCTACGAGCAGTACTTC. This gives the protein CAWSTGTGAYEQYF.

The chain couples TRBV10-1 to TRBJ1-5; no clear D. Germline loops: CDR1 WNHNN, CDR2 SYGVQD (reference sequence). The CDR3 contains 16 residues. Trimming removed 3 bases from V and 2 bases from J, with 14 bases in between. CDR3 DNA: TGCGCCAGCAGTGACCGACAAAGCGGGGGCAATCAGCCCCAGCATTTT. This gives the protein CASSDRQSGGNQPQHF.

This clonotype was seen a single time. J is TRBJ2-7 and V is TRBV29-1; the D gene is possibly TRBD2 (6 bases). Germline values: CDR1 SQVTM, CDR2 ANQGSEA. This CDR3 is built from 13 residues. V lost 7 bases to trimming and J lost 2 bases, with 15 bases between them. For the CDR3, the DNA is TGCAGCGCTATGACTAGTGAGGCCTACGAGCAGTACTTC. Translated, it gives CSAMTSEAYEQYF.

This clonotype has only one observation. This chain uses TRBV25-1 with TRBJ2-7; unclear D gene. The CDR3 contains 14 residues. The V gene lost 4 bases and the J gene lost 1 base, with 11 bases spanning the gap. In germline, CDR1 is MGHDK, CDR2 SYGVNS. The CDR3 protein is CASSGDLSSYEQYF. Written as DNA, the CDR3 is TGTGCCAGCAGTGGAGATTTAAGTTCCTACGAGCAGTACTTC.

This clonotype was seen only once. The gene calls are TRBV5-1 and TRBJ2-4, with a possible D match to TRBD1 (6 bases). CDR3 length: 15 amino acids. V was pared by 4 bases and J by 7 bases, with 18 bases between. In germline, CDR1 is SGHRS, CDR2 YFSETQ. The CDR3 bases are TGCGCCAGCAGCCTAGGGACACCAGAGAGGAACATTCAGTACTTC. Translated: CASSLGTPERNIQYF.

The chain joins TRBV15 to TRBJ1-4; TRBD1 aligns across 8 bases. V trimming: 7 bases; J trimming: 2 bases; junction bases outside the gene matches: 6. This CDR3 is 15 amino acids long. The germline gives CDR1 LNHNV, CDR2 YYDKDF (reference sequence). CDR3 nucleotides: TGTGCCACCACAGGGGGCTATTCTACTAATGAAAAACTGTTTTTT. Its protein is CATTGGYSTNEKLFF.

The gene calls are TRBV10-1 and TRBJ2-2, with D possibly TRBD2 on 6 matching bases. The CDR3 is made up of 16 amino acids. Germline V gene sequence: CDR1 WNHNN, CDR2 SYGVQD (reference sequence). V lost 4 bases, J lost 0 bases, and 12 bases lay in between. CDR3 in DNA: TGCGCCAGCAGTGGTGCCGGGACTTCGAACACCGGGGAGCTGTTTTTT. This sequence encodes CASSGAGTSNTGELFF.

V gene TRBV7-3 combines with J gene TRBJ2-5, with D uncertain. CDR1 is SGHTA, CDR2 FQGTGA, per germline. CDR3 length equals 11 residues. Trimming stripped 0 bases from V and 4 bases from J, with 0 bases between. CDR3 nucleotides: TGTGCCAGCAGCTTAACAGAGACCCAGTACTTC. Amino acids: CASSLTETQYF.

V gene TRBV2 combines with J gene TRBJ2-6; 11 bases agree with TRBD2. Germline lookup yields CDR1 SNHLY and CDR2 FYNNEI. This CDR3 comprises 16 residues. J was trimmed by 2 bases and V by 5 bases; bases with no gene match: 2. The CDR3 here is CASSQLAGAGANVLTF. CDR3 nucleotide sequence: TGTGCCAGCAGTCAACTAGCGGGGGCTGGGGCCAACGTCCTGACTTTC.

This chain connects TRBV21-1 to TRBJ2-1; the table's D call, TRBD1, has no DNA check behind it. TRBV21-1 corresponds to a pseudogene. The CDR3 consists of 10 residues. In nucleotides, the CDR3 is TGTGCCAGCGAGGACATGCCCCAGTTCTTC. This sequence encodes CASEDMPQFF.

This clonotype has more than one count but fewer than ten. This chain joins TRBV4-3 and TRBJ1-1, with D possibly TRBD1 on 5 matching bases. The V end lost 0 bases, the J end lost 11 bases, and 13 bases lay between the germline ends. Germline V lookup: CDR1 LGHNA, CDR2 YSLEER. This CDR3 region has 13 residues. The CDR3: CASSQERWGMAFF. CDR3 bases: TGCGCCAGCAGCCAAGAAAGGTGGGGGATGGCTTTCTTT.

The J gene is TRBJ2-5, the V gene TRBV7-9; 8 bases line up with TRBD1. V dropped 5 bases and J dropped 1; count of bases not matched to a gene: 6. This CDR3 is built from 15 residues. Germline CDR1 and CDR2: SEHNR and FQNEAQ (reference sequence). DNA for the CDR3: TGTGCCAGCAGCGTTGACACAGGGGGCCAAGAGACCCAGTACTTC. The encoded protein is CASSVDTGGQETQYF.

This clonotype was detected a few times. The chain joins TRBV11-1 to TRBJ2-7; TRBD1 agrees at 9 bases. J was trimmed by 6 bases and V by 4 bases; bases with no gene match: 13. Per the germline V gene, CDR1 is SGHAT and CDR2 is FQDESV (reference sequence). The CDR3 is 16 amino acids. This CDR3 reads CASSYHPGQGDSEQYF. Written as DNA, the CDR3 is TGTGCCAGCAGCTATCACCCGGGACAGGGTGATTCCGAGCAGTACTTC.

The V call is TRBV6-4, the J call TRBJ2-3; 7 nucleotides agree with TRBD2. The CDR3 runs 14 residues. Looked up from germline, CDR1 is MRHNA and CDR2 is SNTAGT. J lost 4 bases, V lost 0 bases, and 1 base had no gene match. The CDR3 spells CASSDSGGADTQYF. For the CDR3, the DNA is TGTGCCAGCAGTGACTCGGGGGGGGCAGATACGCAGTATTTT.

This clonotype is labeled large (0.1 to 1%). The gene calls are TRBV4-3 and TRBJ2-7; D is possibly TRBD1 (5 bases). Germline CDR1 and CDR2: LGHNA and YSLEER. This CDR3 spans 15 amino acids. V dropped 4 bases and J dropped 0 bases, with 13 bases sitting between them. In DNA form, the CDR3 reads TGCGCCAGCAGCCCCCAGTTCACAGGCTCCTACGAGCAGTACTTC. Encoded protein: CASSPQFTGSYEQYF.

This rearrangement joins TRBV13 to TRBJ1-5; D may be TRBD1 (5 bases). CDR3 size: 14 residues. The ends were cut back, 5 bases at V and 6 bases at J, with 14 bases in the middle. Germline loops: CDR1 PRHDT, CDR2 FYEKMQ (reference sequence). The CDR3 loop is CASSAQGKGQPQHF. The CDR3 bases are TGTGCCAGCAGCGCCCAGGGAAAGGGTCAGCCCCAGCATTTT.

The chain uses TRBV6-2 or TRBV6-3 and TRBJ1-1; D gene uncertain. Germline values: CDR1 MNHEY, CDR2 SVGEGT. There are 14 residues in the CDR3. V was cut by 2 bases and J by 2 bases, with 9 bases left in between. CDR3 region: CASSYTVVNTEAFF. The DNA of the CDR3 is TGTGCCAGCAGTTACACAGTCGTCAACACTGAAGCTTTCTTT.

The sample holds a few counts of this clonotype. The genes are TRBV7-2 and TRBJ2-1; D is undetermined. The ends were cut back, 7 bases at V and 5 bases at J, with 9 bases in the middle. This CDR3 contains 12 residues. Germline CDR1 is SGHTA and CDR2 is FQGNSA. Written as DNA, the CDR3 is TGTGCCAGCACGAGACCAAACAATGAGCAGTTCTTC. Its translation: CASTRPNNEQFF.

In nucleotides, the CDR3 is TGTGCCACCAGCAGAGATCTCTCCGAGACATATCAGCCCCAGCATTTT. Its protein is CATSRDLSETYQPQHF. V usage is TRBV15 and J usage is TRBJ1-5; no reliable D call. The germline CDR1 and CDR2 sequences are LNHNV and YYDKDF (reference sequence). With 0 bases removed from V and 5 bases from J, the gap between germline ends came to 14 bases. The CDR3 runs to 16 residues.